A selection of T cell receptor beta chains follows, all from one sample in a study of blood T cell repertoires in COVID-19. Produced via immunoSEQ multiplex PCR; TCRdb's table is partial and in-frame only. The sample yields 250,000 to 350,000 clones, almost 90% seen once. The sample consisted of peripheral blood. These TCRs come from a woman in her 30s with COVID-19, enrolled during active disease. The CDR3 runs from the conserved cysteine through the conserved F or W. D genes are given only for firm matches. Clone sizes are given selectively: once, few, many, or a class where the clone is expanded.

V	size	length	D	J	DNA	CDR3
TRBV4-3	once	15	.	TRBJ2-1	TGCGCCAGCAGCCAAGAATGGAGCTCCTACAATGAGCAGTTCTTC	CASSQEWSSYNEQFF
TRBV15	.	14	TRBD1	TRBJ1-1	TGTGCCACGGACCGGGACAGGCTGAACACTGAAGCTTTCTTT	CATDRDRLNTEAFF
TRBV9	once	16	TRBD2	TRBJ2-1	TGTGCCAGCAGCGTTGGAGGGACTAGCCCCTACAATGAGCAGTTCTTC	CASSVGGTSPYNEQFF
TRBV1	.	17	.	TRBJ2-1	TGCACCAGCAGCCAGGGGGTAGCGGGTCGGAGGGACAATGAGCAGTTCTTC	CTSSQGVAGRRDNEQFF
TRBV28	.	13	.	TRBJ2-5	TGTGCCAGCAGTTTATACAGGGCTGAGACCCAGTACTTC	CASSLYRAETQYF
TRBV30	.	13	TRBD1	TRBJ1-1	TGTGCCTGGGAGGGGACAGGGGCCGTTGAAGCTTTCTTT	CAWEGTGAVEAFF
TRBV5-6	.	15	TRBD2	TRBJ2-7	TGTGCCAGCAGCTTGCCGACTAGCGGGAGAAGGGCGCAGTACTTC	CASSLPTSGRRAQYF
TRBV15	.	16	.	TRBJ2-5	TGTGCCACCAGCAGAGATGGAACGACTTCCCAAGAGACCCAGTACTTC	CATSRDGTTSQETQYF
TRBV9	.	15	.	TRBJ2-1	TGTGCCAGCAGCGCGCTTTCCGGGGCCTACAATGAGCAGTTCTTC	CASSALSGAYNEQFF
TRBV11-2	.	16	.	TRBJ1-6	TGTGCCAGCAGCTTACTGGGGAGCTCCTATAATTCACCCCTCCACTTT	CASSLLGSSYNSPLHF
TRBV19	.	16	.	TRBJ1-5	TGTGCCAGTAGTATAGGACGGGACGTCCGGGGGCAGCCCCAGCATTTT	CASSIGRDVRGQPQHF
TRBV2	few	15	.	TRBJ1-4	TGTGCCAGCAGGGAGAGACAGGAATATAATGAAAAACTGTTTTTT	CASRERQEYNEKLFF
TRBV7-6	.	16	TRBD2	TRBJ2-1	TGTGCCAGCAGCTTAGAGGCCGCTAGCGGGAGGCTCGAGCAGTTCTTC	CASSLEAASGRLEQFF
TRBV6-5	.	13	TRBD2	TRBJ2-7	TGTGCCAGCAGTTACGCGGGAGTCGACGAGCAGTACTTC	CASSYAGVDEQYF
TRBV15	.	17	.	TRBJ1-6	TGTGCCACCAGCAGCTCCAGGGATAGCTCCTATAATTCACCCCTCCACTTT	CATSSSRDSSYNSPLHF
TRBV10-3	.	12	TRBD2	TRBJ2-2	TGTGCCATCAGTGATGGCGGGGGGCCGCTATTTTTT	CAISDGGGPLFF
TRBV19	.	14	TRBD2	TRBJ2-7	TGTGCCAGTAGTAAGGGACTAGTTGTCTACGAGCAGTACTTC	CASSKGLVVYEQYF
TRBV2	once	13	.	TRBJ2-3	TGTGCCAGCACTCAGTCGCGGGAAGATACGCAGTATTTT	CASTQSREDTQYF
TRBV18	.	13	.	TRBJ1-1	TGTGCCAGCTCAGGGCTATCGGACAGAATAGCTTTCTTT	CASSGLSDRIAFF
TRBV9	.	18	TRBD2	TRBJ2-2	TGTGCCAGCAGCGTAGTTGGACTAGCGGGACTGGGCACCGGGGAGCTGTTTTTT	CASSVVGLAGLGTGELFF
TRBV7-6	once	17	TRBD1	TRBJ2-3	TGTGCCAGCAGCTTAGGGGGACAGGGGGTATCGACAGATACGCAGTATTTT	CASSLGGQGVSTDTQYF
TRBV11-2	.	16	.	TRBJ1-5	TGTGCCAGCAGCTTAGGGGTCAGGGCTGGCAATCAGCCCCAGCATTTT	CASSLGVRAGNQPQHF
TRBV3-1/TRBV3-2	.	13	TRBD1	TRBJ2-5	TGTGCCAGCAGCTCCAGGGGGCTGGAGACCCAGTACTTC	CASSSRGLETQYF
TRBV24-1	.	16	TRBD2	TRBJ2-1	TGTGCCACCAGTGATCTCAGCGGGAGAGGATACAATGAGCAGTTCTTC	CATSDLSGRGYNEQFF
TRBV19	.	13	TRBD2	TRBJ2-2	TGTGCCAGCCTAGCGGGAGGGGCCGGGGAGCTGTTTTTT	CASLAGGAGELFF
TRBV24-1	.	11	.	TRBJ2-2	TGTGCCACCAGTGACACAGGGGAGCTGTTTTTT	CATSDTGELFF
TRBV15	few	13	.	TRBJ1-5	TGTGCCACCAGCAGAGATCCGGGTCAGCCCCAGCATTTT	CATSRDPGQPQHF
TRBV6-6	once	14	.	TRBJ1-1	TGTGCCAGCAGTTTGCAGGGCAGGAACACTGAAGCTTTCTTT	CASSLQGRNTEAFF
TRBV7-9	.	16	.	TRBJ2-1	TGTGCCAGCAGGAGGTCCCGGGCAGGGGCCTACAATGAGCAGTTCTTC	CASRRSRAGAYNEQFF
TRBV11-2	.	15	.	TRBJ1-2	TGTGCCAGCACCTTGGCCCCCGCACAGGCTCGCGGCTACACCTTC	CASTLAPAQARGYTF